This T cell receptor (beta chain) emerged from a study of Graves' ophthalmopathy and Graves' hyperthyroidism (dated by TCRdb to the late 2010s). In the study overall: Peripheral blood was collected at initial diagnosis, prior to any treatment. Following sampling, methimazole starting at 30 mg daily was administered to hyperthyroidism patients, and high-dose intravenous methylprednisolone was administered to ophthalmopathy patients. To explore V-J signatures distinguishing ophthalmopathy from hyperthyroidism, a discovery set of 100 patients (43 ophthalmopathy, 55 to 60 stable hyperthyroidism) was enrolled. In total, approximately 130 blood samples were TCR-sequenced: 43 ophthalmopathy, around 75 hyperthyroidism and approximately 17 hyperthyroidism-to-ophthalmopathy patients. The roughly 91 discovery patients were randomly split 7:3 into training and test sets. The independent validation cohort included roughly 19 hyperthyroidism patients plus 17 patients who later progressed from hyperthyroidism to ophthalmopathy. To tell Graves' ophthalmopathy apart from Graves' hyperthyroidism, and to predict which patients would progress to ophthalmopathy, the study relied on TCR beta repertoire signatures. T-cell repertoires of thyroid tissue and blood were compared in several hyperthyroidism patients.

About this clonotype: Its antigen is unknown. No clone much larger than this one lies a single base away; base qualities are absent.

Ophthalmopathy patients had moderately to severely active disease, Clinical Activity Score of at least 3, NOSPECS grade of at least 4, and disease duration under 3 months. Patients with other autoimmune diseases, uncontrolled infections, pregnancy or lactation were excluded from the study. Diagnosis relied on clinical symptoms, serum thyroxine, TRAb, thyroid ultrasound and orbital computed tomography. PBMCs were isolated from approximately 10 ml of fresh peripheral blood by Ficoll-Paque density gradient centrifugation. Total RNA was extracted with Trizol reagent and quality-checked on an Agilent 2100 Bioanalyzer. The CDR3 numbers 14 residues from cysteine through phenylalanine. Here the CDR3 DNA is all that survives: 42 bases in frame from base 1. The V end gives up 4 bases and the J end 2 bases, leaving 5 bases in the junction not matched to a gene. CDR1 SGDLS and CDR2 YYNGEE are derived from the germline V gene.

Here is what the overall study found, with its caveats: No statistical method was used to predetermine the sample size, and group allocation was not hidden from the investigators. The 13-signature model separated ophthalmopathy from stable hyperthyroidism with roughly 88% sensitivity and 81% to 82% specificity in cross-validation, and 80%/75% in the test set. Among expanded thyroid clonotypes with frequency above 0.001, most also showed up in blood, which suggests that blood repertoires may reflect the thyroid immune response. In validation, the model predicted ophthalmopathy progression with 70.59% sensitivity and 72% to 80% specificity; roughly eleven predicted patients were CT-confirmed with GO in a median of approximately 6.5 months.

For repertoire sequencing, TCR beta CDR3 regions were amplified from RNA transcripts. The first round was an RT-PCR using HTBI primers with the Qiagen OneStep RT-PCR kit, and this first round was followed by a second-round multiplex PCR, then size selection and purification. The libraries underwent paired-end sequencing with 100 bp reads on an Illumina HiSeq2000. In the source study's methods: SOAPnuke was used to process the reads, removing any read that contained adapters or uncalled bases, had a mean Phred below 15, or lacked an exact match to the constant primer or identifier. COPE v1.2.5 was used to merge the high-quality paired reads. Each unique nucleotide sequence was defined as a clonotype, and clonotypes were aligned to IMGT TRB V, D and J references with MiTCR v1.1. Analysis was restricted to V-J combinations with a frequency above 0.0001, which covered roughly 99% of repertoires. A TCR clonal expansion and chaos score per V-J combination was defined as the ratio of F50 clonal expansion to chaos observed in the TCRdist matrix. Welch's t-statistics and random forest were used to narrow the features down to over ten V-J combinations, which were then fed into a naive Bayes classifier. The Morisita-Horn index was used to measure how similar the thyroid and blood repertoires were. TCRdb trimmed public reads at Q25 via fastp, called clones via MiXCR and kept in-frame beta chains. Rows merge per CDR3 protein into single entries with the most common DNA and genes. The V and J calls, along with clone size, are taken from TCRdb and not from the paper's own processing. The sample table holds 150,000 to 200,000 distinct CDR3 sequences, of which 39% were seen once. About 8.2% of the sample belongs to the ten largest clones.

The sequence derives from a man between 25 and 39 years old with Graves' ophthalmopathy. Donor details come from another sample of the same person, matched by shared clones. Recombination connected TRBV9 to TRBJ2-7, and 8 bases in between align with TRBD1. Sequenced sample: peripheral blood. The DNA sequence is given as TGTGCCAGCAGCCCAAGGACAGGGACCTACGAGCAGTACTTC. This codes for CASSPRTGTYEQYF.